The 27 T cell receptor beta chains below were found in one sample sequenced in a study of shared clonotypes between healthy human individuals. Sequenced by immunoSEQ multiplex PCR; TCRdb stores in-frame clones only, minus some. Of about 480,000 clones listed, more than 65% are singletons. The sequencing input was PBMCs. The receptors shown here come from a woman in her forties in good health. Some clones in this sample may be carry-over from other donors' samples.

This chain uses TRBV27 with TRBJ2-3, with 11 bases aligning to TRBD2. Germline V gene sequence: CDR1 MNHEY, CDR2 SMNVEV (reference sequence). The CDR3 totals 16 residues. J lost 5 bases, V lost 6 bases, and 10 bases had no gene match. The chain's CDR3 is CASRATLAGGGDTQYF. The CDR3 DNA reads as TGTGCCAGCAGAGCTACCCTAGCGGGAGGAGGAGATACGCAGTATTTT.

This clone showed up many times. This rearrangement joins TRBV4-2 to TRBJ2-5; 12 nucleotides agree with TRBD2. This CDR3 is 17 amino acids long. Germline CDR1 reads LGHNA; CDR2 reads YNFKEQ. The junction had 4 bases not matched to a gene; V was cut back by 1 base and J by 1 base. The CDR3 nucleotides are TGTGCCAGCAGCCAAGGAACTAGCGGGGGGACCCAAGAGACCCAGTACTTC. Translated, it gives CASSQGTSGGTQETQYF.

CDR3 region: CASSPDSGSTDTQYF. The CDR3 nucleotides are TGTGCCAGCAGCCCCGATAGCGGTAGCACAGATACGCAGTATTTT. This chain uses TRBV11-3 with TRBJ2-3, with a weak D call TRBD2 (6 bases). Trimming cost V 5 bases and J 0 bases, with 12 bases left between them. The CDR3 spans 15 residues. From germline, CDR1 is SGHNT and CDR2 YENEEA.

Of note for this clone: A far larger clone is a single base away, which makes a read error likely. Other DNA sequences in this specimen translate into the identical CDR3. The V call is TRBV5-1, the J call TRBJ2-3; D not certain. CDR3 size: 12 residues. The V gene lost 0 bases and the J gene lost 4 bases, with 3 bases spanning the gap. The germline V gene encodes CDR1 SGHRS and CDR2 YFSETQ. The CDR3 spells CASSLVADTQYF. The CDR3 region has the DNA TGCGCCAGCAGCTTGGTGGCAGATACGCAGTATTTT. Variable domain in full (rest from reference TRBV5-1 and TRBJ2-3): KAGVTQTPRYLIKTRGQQVTLSCSPISGHRSVSWYQQTPGQGLQFLFEYFSETQRNKGNFPGRFSGRQFSNSRSEMNVSTLELGDSALYLCASSLVADTQYFGPGTRLTVL.

The rearrangement links TRBV2 to TRBJ1-4, with a possible D match to TRBD1 (5 bases). V lost 0 bases and J 7 bases, leaving 21 bases between the germline ends. The CDR3 runs to 18 residues. In germline, CDR1 is SNHLY, CDR2 FYNNEI. The CDR3 loop is CASSEALIRGAGREKLFF. CDR3 DNA: TGTGCCAGCAGTGAAGCGCTGATAAGAGGGGCGGGTCGTGAAAAACTGTTTTTT. The full variable domain, rest sourced from reference TRBV2 and TRBJ1-4, is EPEVTQTPSHQVTQMGQEVILRCVPISNHLYFYWYRQILGQKVEFLVSFYNNEISEKSEIFDDQFSVERPDGSNFTLKIRSTKLEDSAMYFCASSEALIRGAGREKLFFGSGTQLSVL.

J is TRBJ2-7 and V is TRBV28, with 7 bases identical to TRBD1. Trimming removed 8 bases from V and 4 bases from J; junction bases left unmatched: 8. Germline CDR1 is MDHEN and CDR2 is SYDVKM. CDR3 length: 13 amino acids. The CDR3 DNA reads TGTGCCAGCGAAGAGGGGGCGAGGTACGAGCAGTACTTC. Encoded protein: CASEEGARYEQYF. Looking up the rest from reference TRBV28 and TRBJ2-7 gives the full variable domain: DVKVTQSSRYLVKRTGEKVFLECVQDMDHENMFWYRQDPGLGLRLIYFSYDVKMKEKGDIPEGYSVSREKKERFSLILESASTNQTSMYLCASEEGARYEQYFGPGTRLTVT.

The chain carries TRBV7-9 and TRBJ2-7; 9 bases align to TRBD2. Losses at the gene ends were 5 bases for V and 5 bases for J; bases not matched to a gene: 7. The V gene's germline CDR1 is SEHNR and CDR2 FQNEAQ (reference sequence). The CDR3 has 14 amino acids. The CDR3 sequence: CASSHSGSINEQYF. The CDR3 bases are TGTGCCAGCAGCCATAGCGGGAGTATCAACGAGCAGTACTTC. The variable domain in full, completed from reference TRBV7-9 and TRBJ2-7, reads DTGVSQNPRHKITKRGQNVTFRCDPISEHNRLYWYRQTLGQGPEFLTYFQNEAQLEKSRLLSDRFSAERPKGSFSTLEIQRTEQGDSAMYLCASSHSGSINEQYFGPGTRLTVT.

This chain links TRBV18 with TRBJ1-1; 8 bases fit TRBD1. V was clipped by 5 bases and J by 1 base; unmatched bases: 3. The CDR3 runs to 14 residues. Germline V gene sequence: CDR1 KGHSH, CDR2 LQKENI. CDR3 in DNA: TGTGCCAGCTCATCCGGGACAGGGAACACTGAAGCTTTCTTT. Amino acid sequence: CASSSGTGNTEAFF.

As to this clone: This could be a read error, since a much larger clone is one nucleotide away. Other DNA sequences in the same sample also yield this CDR3. V gene TRBV7-9 combines with J gene TRBJ2-5; tentatively, D is TRBD1 or TRBD2 (5 bases each). From germline, CDR1 is SEHNR and CDR2 FQNEAQ (reference sequence). This CDR3 is 14 amino acids long. V dropped 1 base and J dropped 2 bases, with 8 bases sitting between them. The CDR3 loop reads CASSLGGVQETQYF. The CDR3 nucleotides read TGTGCCAGCAGCTTAGGAGGGGTACAAGAGACCCAGTACTTC.

This clone has only a few counts. The rearrangement joins TRBV5-1 to TRBJ2-5, with 7 bases aligning to TRBD2. The V gene's germline CDR1 is SGHRS and CDR2 YFSETQ. The CDR3 loop spans 14 amino acids. J was trimmed by 4 bases and V by 0 bases; bases with no gene match: 3. The CDR3: CASSLGGRGETQYF. The CDR3 region has the DNA TGCGCCAGCAGCTTGGGTGGGAGGGGAGAGACCCAGTACTTC.

The chain recombines TRBV6-1 with TRBJ2-2; TRBD2 matches at 11 bases. The CDR3 totals 15 residues. From germline, CDR1 is MNHNS and CDR2 SASEGT. V shed 6 bases, J shed 8 bases, and the junction held 8 bases outside the gene matches. The CDR3 DNA reads as TGTGCCAGCAGACCCGGGACTAGCGGAATGGGGGAGCTGTTTTTT. This encodes CASRPGTSGMGELFF.

This chain links TRBV2 with TRBJ2-7, with 7 bases that match TRBD2. This CDR3 comprises 15 residues. V dropped 5 bases and J dropped 0; count of bases not matched to a gene: 7. Germline CDR1 SNHLY, CDR2 FYNNEI. CDR3 sequence (DNA): TGTGCCAGCAGTCGCTCGGGCGGGAGCTCCTACGAGCAGTACTTC. This gives the protein CASSRSGGSSYEQYF.

J is TRBJ2-7 and V is TRBV18, with D perhaps assigned TRBD1 or TRBD2 (5 bases each). Looked up from germline, CDR1 is KGHSH and CDR2 is LQKENI. Trimming cost V 3 bases and J 2 bases, with 11 bases left between them. The CDR3 consists of 14 residues. Here the CDR3 DNA reads TGTGCCAGCTCACCGAGGGACGATCCCTACGAGCAGTACTTC. It encodes CASSPRDDPYEQYF.

The genes are TRBV11-2 and TRBJ2-7, with D possibly being TRBD1 (6 bases). CDR1 is SGHAT, CDR2 FQNNGV, per germline. This CDR3 has 15 amino acids. With 4 bases removed from V and 3 bases from J, the gap between germline ends came to 16 bases. CDR3 sequence: CASSSPRDKNYEQYF. In DNA, the CDR3 is TGTGCCAGCAGCTCCCCCCGGGACAAAAACTACGAGCAGTACTTC.

J is TRBJ1-5 and V is TRBV27, with 8 positions matching TRBD1. Germline V lookup: CDR1 MNHEY, CDR2 SMNVEV (reference sequence). V gave up 6 bases and J gave up 5 bases; unmatched junction bases: 12. The CDR3 covers 16 residues. CDR3 bases: TGTGCCAGCAGACCCACCCTGGACAGGGTCTATCAGCCCCAGCATTTT. Amino acids: CASRPTLDRVYQPQHF.

The rearrangement joins TRBV7-3 to TRBJ2-7; D perhaps matches TRBD1 (6 bases). V was trimmed by 3 bases and J by 7 bases, leaving 16 bases between them. The CDR3 contains 14 residues. The germline gives CDR1 SGHTA, CDR2 FQGTGA. The CDR3 coding sequence is TGTGCCAGCAGCTTGGCAGGGACACCGGGTGAGCAGTACTTC. This encodes CASSLAGTPGEQYF.

In its sample, this clone was seen once. The chain employs TRBV5-5 and TRBJ2-5; 7 bases align to TRBD1. Germline V gives CDR1 SGHKS, CDR2 YYEKEE (reference sequence). Trimming at V came to 4 bases and at J to 3 bases, leaving 9 bases not matched to a gene. The CDR3 has 15 amino acids. The CDR3 DNA is TGTGCCAGCAGCATACCCACAGGGGCCGAAGAGACCCAGTACTTC. This codes for CASSIPTGAEETQYF.

The chain carries TRBV28 and TRBJ2-2, with 7 positions matching TRBD1. The ends lost 5 bases at V and 8 bases at J; junction bases unmatched: 11. CDR1 and CDR2 (germline): MDHEN, SYDVKM. The CDR3 contains 15 residues. Here the CDR3 reads CASSPRGRLRGELFF. CDR3 in DNA: TGTGCCAGCAGTCCTAGGGGGCGCCTGAGGGGGGAGCTGTTTTTT.

This chain uses TRBV5-1 with TRBJ2-4, with D perhaps matching TRBD2 (5 bases). The germline CDR1 and CDR2 sequences are SGHRS and YFSETQ. This CDR3 spans 13 amino acids. Trimming cost V 5 bases and J 8 bases, with 14 bases left between them. CDR3 in amino acids: CASSPAGRDIQYF. The CDR3 DNA reads as TGCGCCAGCAGTCCCGCGGGCCGGGACATTCAGTACTTC.

As concerns this clone: The same CDR3 arises from other DNA sequences in this sample as well. The V gene is TRBV5-1, the J gene TRBJ2-7, with D possibly being TRBD2 (6 bases). The V gene lost 2 bases and the J gene lost 5 bases, with 14 bases spanning the gap. The CDR3 runs 14 residues. Germline loops: CDR1 SGHRS, CDR2 YFSETQ. This CDR3 is CASSLAGSGHEQYF. As DNA, the CDR3 is TGCGCCAGCAGCTTAGCAGGGAGCGGGCACGAGCAGTACTTC.

The V and J genes are TRBV5-1 and TRBJ1-1; D gene unclear. The germline CDR1 and CDR2 sequences are SGHRS and YFSETQ. The CDR3 loop spans 13 amino acids. V was pared by 4 bases and J by 1 base, with 8 bases between. In DNA, the CDR3 is TGCGCCAGCAGCGTTACAGAGAACACTGAAGCTTTCTTT. This sequence encodes CASSVTENTEAFF.

V usage is TRBV10-2 and J usage is TRBJ2-7; D gene ambiguous. This CDR3 comprises 14 residues. V lost 5 bases to trimming and J lost 5 bases, with 16 bases between them. In germline, CDR1 is WSHSY, CDR2 SAAADI. Here the CDR3 reads CASSRAVGGDEQYF. The DNA of the CDR3 is TGCGCCAGCAGTAGGGCAGTCGGCGGCGACGAGCAGTACTTC.

This clone appeared a single time. This chain links TRBV27 with TRBJ1-1; D possibly corresponds to TRBD1 (6 bases). Germline CDR1 is MNHEY and CDR2 is SMNVEV (reference sequence). V gave up 4 bases and J gave up 5 bases, with 14 bases separating them. The CDR3 has 14 amino acids. CDR3 coding DNA: TGTGCCAGCAGTTGGTACAGGGATGGGACTGAAGCTTTCTTT. It specifies CASSWYRDGTEAFF.

The chain is built from TRBV15 and TRBJ2-7; no definite D call. The V gene lost 0 bases and the J gene lost 1 base, with 7 bases spanning the gap. CDR3 size: 14 residues. Per the germline V gene, CDR1 is LNHNV and CDR2 is YYDKDF (reference sequence). CDR3 in amino acids: CATSREGLSYEQYF. For the CDR3, the DNA is TGTGCCACCAGCAGAGAGGGCCTTTCCTACGAGCAGTACTTC.

This rearrangement joins TRBV6-5 to TRBJ1-2; 9 bases match TRBD1. This CDR3 contains 15 residues. The V segment lost 5 bases and the J segment 0 bases; nucleotides outside the gene matches: 4. CDR1 is MNHEY, CDR2 SVGAGI, per germline. The CDR3 region is CASSTGQGPNYGYTF. The CDR3, as DNA: TGTGCCAGCAGTACGGGACAGGGACCTAACTATGGCTACACCTTC.

The chain links TRBV7-9 to TRBJ2-7; 7 bases are shared with TRBD1. Trimming cost V 0 bases and J 3 bases; bases outside gene matches: 5. CDR3 length: 15 amino acids. In germline, CDR1 is SEHNR, CDR2 FQNEAQ (reference sequence). The CDR3 region has the DNA TGTGCCAGCAGCTTAGCCTACCGGGACAGCTACGAGCAGTACTTC. It yields the protein CASSLAYRDSYEQYF.

The chain joins TRBV5-1 to TRBJ1-1; maybe TRBD1 (5 bases). The length of the CDR3 is 13 residues. CDR1 is SGHRS, CDR2 YFSETQ, per germline. V lost 4 bases and J 4 bases, leaving 11 bases between the germline ends. CDR3 coding DNA: TGCGCCAGCAGCGGCAGGGTTGGCACTGAAGCTTTCTTT. It translates to CASSGRVGTEAFF.